These T cell receptor beta chains were read from a single sample in a study of CD8+CD57+ T cells in acquired aplastic anemia. MiXCR, run by TCRdb on the reads, gives a single entry per CDR3 protein. This sample has around 250,000 distinct CDR3 sequences; roughly 50% occur once, and the top ten carry approximately 8.2%. Material for sequencing was sorted CD4+, CD8+, or CD8+CD57+ T cells (not recorded which) from PBMCs. All receptors derive from a human donor with severe aplastic anemia or a healthy control (not recorded which). CDR3s include the opening cysteine and the closing phenylalanine or tryptophan. Where a row states a size, it is once, few, many or the class of an expanded clone; other rows omit it.

clone_size	v_call	j_call	cdr3_length	cdr3_aa
many	TRBV19	TRBJ2-7	15	CASSPQPWSSYEQYF
.	TRBV7-8	TRBJ1-5	14	CASSQTGSNQPQHF
.	TRBV7-2	TRBJ2-7	14	CASSSGASSYEQYF
many	TRBV7-2	TRBJ2-3	14	CASRQRTHTDTQYF
many	TRBV20-1	TRBJ2-2	17	CSARDRGQGINTGELFF
.	TRBV5-4	TRBJ1-6	13	CASSLAQVSPLHF
many	TRBV5-8	TRBJ2-3	16	CASSSYRGTHTDTQYF
few	TRBV29-1	TRBJ2-3	13	CSAVGGWTDTQYF
few	TRBV19	TRBJ2-3	14	CATQGRLYRDTQYF
.	TRBV15	TRBJ1-3	15	CATSRDEGAGNTIYF
many	TRBV20-1	TRBJ1-1	13	CSAIRRANTEAFF
many	TRBV20-1	TRBJ1-1	12	CSARTGDTEAFF
few	TRBV5-5	TRBJ2-5	16	CASSLATSGRGETQYF
.	TRBV29-1	TRBJ2-5	15	CSVHNDRGRSETQYF
many	TRBV5-1	TRBJ1-2	13	CASSGWGDYGYTF
many	TRBV20-1	TRBJ2-1	17	CSARLSPLAGAPGEQFF
once	TRBV7-2	TRBJ2-7	15	CASSRGTSGSYEQYF
.	TRBV7-9	TRBJ1-1	14	CSSTEQGGGTEASF
many	TRBV19	TRBJ2-1	14	CASIERSSYNEQFF
many	TRBV18	TRBJ2-3	13	CASSPPSTDTQYF
many	TRBV19	TRBJ2-5	13	CASSATQTGAQYF